A selection of T cell receptor beta chains follows, all from one sample in a study of human thymus T cells. Profiled with immunoSEQ multiplex PCR; TCRdb holds only in-frame clones, not every one. The table shows approximately 46,000 clones, with 95% occurring only once. The sequenced sample was blood. These receptor sequences come from a girl less than two years old with a congenital heart defect but otherwise immunologically healthy. CDR3s include the opening cysteine and the closing phenylalanine or tryptophan. D genes are given only for firm matches. Clone size is stated in some rows and not others, as once, few, many or a class when expanded.

abundance: .; j_gene: TRBJ1-6; v_gene: TRBV30; d_gene: .; CDR3nt: TGTGCCTGGAGTGTAGTGGCAGGCTCACCCCTCCACTTT; CDR3aa: CAWSVVAGSPLHF
abundance: .; j_gene: TRBJ1-2; v_gene: TRBV6-5; d_gene: .; CDR3nt: TGTGCCAGCGGTTATACAGGGCTATATGGCTACACCTTC; CDR3aa: CASGYTGLYGYTF
abundance: .; j_gene: TRBJ2-1; v_gene: TRBV7-9; d_gene: .; CDR3nt: TGTGCCAGCAGCTTATCTCCGTCAGCCTTTTACAATGAGCAGTTCTTC; CDR3aa: CASSLSPSAFYNEQFF
abundance: once; j_gene: TRBJ2-1; v_gene: TRBV9; d_gene: TRBD2; CDR3nt: TGTGCCAGCAGCGTAGGGACTAGCGGTTACAATGAGCAGTTCTTC; CDR3aa: CASSVGTSGYNEQFF
abundance: .; j_gene: TRBJ1-2; v_gene: TRBV6-1; d_gene: .; CDR3nt: TGTGCCAGCAGTGAACCGCCAGAGCCCTATGGCTACACCTTC; CDR3aa: CASSEPPEPYGYTF
abundance: few; j_gene: TRBJ1-1; v_gene: TRBV5-4; d_gene: .; CDR3nt: TGTGCCAGCAGCCCCTCCAACAGGGTGAACACTGAAGCTTTCTTT; CDR3aa: CASSPSNRVNTEAFF
abundance: .; j_gene: TRBJ1-5; v_gene: TRBV15; d_gene: TRBD1; CDR3nt: TGTGCCACCAGCTACCGGGACAGGGGAAATCAGCCCCAGCATTTT; CDR3aa: CATSYRDRGNQPQHF
abundance: .; j_gene: TRBJ2-5; v_gene: TRBV12-5; d_gene: .; CDR3nt: TGTGCTAGTGGACCGGGACTCATATTTTTAGGGCTCCAAGAGACCCAGTACTTC; CDR3aa: CASGPGLIFLGLQETQYF
abundance: .; j_gene: TRBJ2-7; v_gene: TRBV19; d_gene: .; CDR3nt: TGTGCCAGTAGTATAGGGGCGACGGAGCAGTACTTC; CDR3aa: CASSIGATEQYF
abundance: .; j_gene: TRBJ1-2; v_gene: TRBV2; d_gene: .; CDR3nt: TGTGCCAGCAGTGTAGGTGGCTACACCTTC; CDR3aa: CASSVGGYTF
abundance: .; j_gene: TRBJ2-7; v_gene: TRBV5-6; d_gene: .; CDR3nt: TGTGCCAGCAGCCGAAGCCCATACGAGCAGTACTTC; CDR3aa: CASSRSPYEQYF
abundance: .; j_gene: TRBJ2-7; v_gene: TRBV28; d_gene: .; CDR3nt: TGTGCCAGCAGTTTAGCCCGCGCCTACGAGCAGTACTTC; CDR3aa: CASSLARAYEQYF
abundance: .; j_gene: TRBJ2-1; v_gene: TRBV4-2; d_gene: .; CDR3nt: TGTGCCAGCAGCCAAGGTCTAGTGAATTACAATGAGCAGTTCTTC; CDR3aa: CASSQGLVNYNEQFF
abundance: .; j_gene: TRBJ2-3; v_gene: TRBV4-1; d_gene: .; CDR3nt: TGCGCCAGCAGCCAAATCGGGACCAAAACAGATACGCAGTATTTT; CDR3aa: CASSQIGTKTDTQYF
abundance: .; j_gene: TRBJ1-1; v_gene: TRBV19; d_gene: .; CDR3nt: TGTGCCAGTAGTGCAGGGTTCGTAGCGGAGACTGAAGCTTTCTTT; CDR3aa: CASSAGFVAETEAFF
abundance: .; j_gene: TRBJ2-3; v_gene: TRBV11-3; d_gene: TRBD2; CDR3nt: TGTGCCAGCAGCGCGGGACCGGGACTAGCGGACACAGATACGCAGTATTTT; CDR3aa: CASSAGPGLADTDTQYF
abundance: few; j_gene: TRBJ1-1; v_gene: TRBV29-1; d_gene: .; CDR3nt: TGCAGCGTTCTTGGCGGTAACACTGAAGCTTTCTTT; CDR3aa: CSVLGGNTEAFF
abundance: .; j_gene: TRBJ2-6; v_gene: TRBV4-3; d_gene: .; CDR3nt: TGCGCCAGCAGCAGATGGGTCCCGGGACCCAGCTCTGGGGCCAACGTCCTGACTTTC; CDR3aa: CASSRWVPGPSSGANVLTF
abundance: .; j_gene: TRBJ2-3; v_gene: TRBV15; d_gene: .; CDR3nt: TGTGCCACCAGCAGAGAGGGGGTAGGGCGGAACACAGATACGCAGTATTTT; CDR3aa: CATSREGVGRNTDTQYF
abundance: .; j_gene: TRBJ1-2; v_gene: TRBV4-1; d_gene: .; CDR3nt: TGCGCCAGCAGCCAGGACGGGACCTATGGCTACACCTTC; CDR3aa: CASSQDGTYGYTF
abundance: .; j_gene: TRBJ1-1; v_gene: TRBV27; d_gene: .; CDR3nt: TGTGCCAGCAGTCCCCTGGGACGGCTGAACACTGAAGCTTTCTTT; CDR3aa: CASSPLGRLNTEAFF
abundance: .; j_gene: TRBJ1-2; v_gene: TRBV27; d_gene: TRBD1; CDR3nt: TGTGCCAGCGCGGGGCAGGGGGTACCAAGGTCGCACTATGGCTACACCTTC; CDR3aa: CASAGQGVPRSHYGYTF
abundance: .; j_gene: TRBJ2-3; v_gene: TRBV4-1; d_gene: TRBD1; CDR3nt: TGCGCCAGCAGCCGTCCCCGTGGGACAGGGGTTGTCACAGATACGCAGTATTTT; CDR3aa: CASSRPRGTGVVTDTQYF
abundance: .; j_gene: TRBJ2-7; v_gene: TRBV20-1; d_gene: .; CDR3nt: TGCAGTGCTAGCCCTGTGGCGCAGTACTTC; CDR3aa: CSASPVAQYF
abundance: .; j_gene: TRBJ1-2; v_gene: TRBV6-5; d_gene: .; CDR3nt: TGTGCCAGCAGTCCCTTGGGGTCCTATGGCTACACCTTC; CDR3aa: CASSPLGSYGYTF
abundance: .; j_gene: TRBJ2-3; v_gene: TRBV2; d_gene: TRBD1; CDR3nt: TGTGCCAGACAGGGGAAGGTTGGCACAGATACGCAGTATTTT; CDR3aa: CARQGKVGTDTQYF
abundance: .; j_gene: TRBJ1-1; v_gene: TRBV6-5; d_gene: .; CDR3nt: TGTGCCACCCACCGACAGAGCATGAACACTGAAGCTTTCTTT; CDR3aa: CATHRQSMNTEAFF
abundance: .; j_gene: TRBJ1-2; v_gene: TRBV10-2; d_gene: .; CDR3nt: TGCGCCATATACATCGGACACACCGTCTATGGCTACACCTTC; CDR3aa: CAIYIGHTVYGYTF
abundance: few; j_gene: TRBJ1-2; v_gene: TRBV19; d_gene: .; CDR3nt: TGTGCCAGTATCGGACGGACGACTAACTATGGCTACACCTTC; CDR3aa: CASIGRTTNYGYTF
abundance: .; j_gene: TRBJ2-1; v_gene: TRBV10-3; d_gene: TRBD2; CDR3nt: TGTGCCATCAGTGAGTCGATTCTAGCGGGAGACTACTCCTACAATGAGCAGTTCTTC; CDR3aa: CAISESILAGDYSYNEQFF
abundance: .; j_gene: TRBJ2-1; v_gene: TRBV9; d_gene: TRBD2; CDR3nt: TGTGCCAGCAGCCCCACTAGCGGAGGGGGGGGTGAGCAGTTCTTC; CDR3aa: CASSPTSGGGGEQFF
abundance: .; j_gene: TRBJ2-3; v_gene: TRBV5-1; d_gene: TRBD1; CDR3nt: TGCGCCAGCAGCTTGGAGGCCAGGGGGAAGACAGATACGCAGTATTTT; CDR3aa: CASSLEARGKTDTQYF
abundance: .; j_gene: TRBJ1-1; v_gene: TRBV10-1; d_gene: .; CDR3nt: TGCGCCAGCAGTTCAGGTCACCAGAACACTGAAGCTTTCTTT; CDR3aa: CASSSGHQNTEAFF
abundance: .; j_gene: TRBJ1-2; v_gene: TRBV2; d_gene: .; CDR3nt: TGTGCCAGCAGTGGAGCAGCTAACTATGGCTACACCTTC; CDR3aa: CASSGAANYGYTF
abundance: .; j_gene: TRBJ1-1; v_gene: TRBV15; d_gene: .; CDR3nt: TGTGCCACCAGCCCCCCGCGGCACCTAAGGACTGAAGCTTTCTTT; CDR3aa: CATSPPRHLRTEAFF
abundance: .; j_gene: TRBJ1-2; v_gene: TRBV6-1; d_gene: .; CDR3nt: TGTGCCAGCAGTGAGGAGATCCGTGGACCCTATGGCTACACCTTC; CDR3aa: CASSEEIRGPYGYTF
abundance: once; j_gene: TRBJ2-5; v_gene: TRBV4-1; d_gene: TRBD2; CDR3nt: TGCGCCAGCAGCCATCTAGCGGGAGAGACCCAGTACTTC; CDR3aa: CASSHLAGETQYF
abundance: .; j_gene: TRBJ2-5; v_gene: TRBV10-3; d_gene: TRBD2; CDR3nt: TGTGCCATCAGCAGACTAGCTGGGGAGACCCAGTACTTC; CDR3aa: CAISRLAGETQYF
abundance: .; j_gene: TRBJ2-3; v_gene: TRBV2; d_gene: .; CDR3nt: TGTGCCAGCAGGGAAGCGGTGTGGGATACGCAGTATTTT; CDR3aa: CASREAVWDTQYF
abundance: .; j_gene: TRBJ1-3; v_gene: TRBV6-5; d_gene: .; CDR3nt: TGTGCCAGCTCGATCACCAGGGTGCCCGGAAACACCATATATTTT; CDR3aa: CASSITRVPGNTIYF
abundance: .; j_gene: TRBJ2-3; v_gene: TRBV5-1; d_gene: TRBD1; CDR3nt: TGCGCCAGCAGCTGGGGGGACAGGGTGGCCACAGATACGCAGTATTTT; CDR3aa: CASSWGDRVATDTQYF
abundance: .; j_gene: TRBJ2-5; v_gene: TRBV10-1; d_gene: .; CDR3nt: TGCGCCAGCAGTCGGGACTCTCAAGAGACCCAGTACTTC; CDR3aa: CASSRDSQETQYF
abundance: .; j_gene: TRBJ2-3; v_gene: TRBV6-5; d_gene: TRBD2; CDR3nt: TGTGCCAGCAGGGGGGGGGCAGATACGCAGTATTTT; CDR3aa: CASRGGADTQYF
abundance: once; j_gene: TRBJ2-1; v_gene: TRBV6-1; d_gene: .; CDR3nt: TGTGCCAGCAGTGAAGGTTGGGGGACAGAGCAGTTCTTC; CDR3aa: CASSEGWGTEQFF
abundance: .; j_gene: TRBJ2-3; v_gene: TRBV6-8; d_gene: .; CDR3nt: TGTGCCAGCAGTTATAGCGGCACAGATACGCAGTATTTT; CDR3aa: CASSYSGTDTQYF
abundance: .; j_gene: TRBJ1-3; v_gene: TRBV7-9; d_gene: .; CDR3nt: TGTGCCAGCAGCTTAGGTCGGTGGGGCTTCTCTGGAAACACCATATATTTT; CDR3aa: CASSLGRWGFSGNTIYF
abundance: .; j_gene: TRBJ2-7; v_gene: TRBV27; d_gene: .; CDR3nt: TGTGCCAGCAGTTCTGCGGTCCTCCCCTACGAGCAGTACTTC; CDR3aa: CASSSAVLPYEQYF
abundance: .; j_gene: TRBJ1-5; v_gene: TRBV6-1; d_gene: .; CDR3nt: TGTGCCAGCAGCGTCCTAGACAATCAGCCCCAGCATTTT; CDR3aa: CASSVLDNQPQHF
abundance: .; j_gene: TRBJ2-7; v_gene: TRBV27; d_gene: TRBD1; CDR3nt: TGTGCCAGCAGTTTTGGGACAGGGCACTACGAGCAGTACTTC; CDR3aa: CASSFGTGHYEQYF
abundance: .; j_gene: TRBJ2-1; v_gene: TRBV29-1; d_gene: .; CDR3nt: TGCAGCGTTGGCCCAGACTTATCCCATGTCTACAATGAGCAGTTCTTC; CDR3aa: CSVGPDLSHVYNEQFF
abundance: .; j_gene: TRBJ1-1; v_gene: TRBV20-1; d_gene: .; CDR3nt: TGCAGTGCTAGAGGCCAGGGAGTAGCTTTCTTT; CDR3aa: CSARGQGVAFF
abundance: .; j_gene: TRBJ2-1; v_gene: TRBV6-4; d_gene: TRBD1; CDR3nt: TGTGCCAGCAGGGACAGGGTGGGAAATGAGCAGTTCTTC; CDR3aa: CASRDRVGNEQFF
abundance: .; j_gene: TRBJ2-1; v_gene: TRBV6-6; d_gene: .; CDR3nt: TGTGCCAGCAGTTCCCCGGACAGTGGGTACAATGAGCAGTTCTTC; CDR3aa: CASSSPDSGYNEQFF
abundance: once; j_gene: TRBJ2-7; v_gene: TRBV7-2; d_gene: TRBD2; CDR3nt: TGTGCCAGCAGCCCCCTCCCGGGACTAGCGGGGGGATCCTACGAGCAGTACTTC; CDR3aa: CASSPLPGLAGGSYEQYF
abundance: .; j_gene: TRBJ2-7; v_gene: TRBV2; d_gene: TRBD2; CDR3nt: TGTGCCAGCAGTGAACGGAGCGGGAGGAAAACCTACGAGCAGTACTTC; CDR3aa: CASSERSGRKTYEQYF
abundance: .; j_gene: TRBJ1-2; v_gene: TRBV27; d_gene: .; CDR3nt: TGTGCCGTCACTATAAAGGGCGGGGCACGAGCTAACTATGGCTACACCTTC; CDR3aa: CAVTIKGGARANYGYTF
abundance: .; j_gene: TRBJ1-2; v_gene: TRBV7-8; d_gene: TRBD1; CDR3nt: TGTGCCAGCAGCCCCGGGGGGACAGGATATGGCTACACCTTC; CDR3aa: CASSPGGTGYGYTF
abundance: .; j_gene: TRBJ2-7; v_gene: TRBV28; d_gene: TRBD1; CDR3nt: TGTGCCAGCAGGAGCCCCGGGACAGGGGACGAGCAGTACTTC; CDR3aa: CASRSPGTGDEQYF
abundance: .; j_gene: TRBJ2-1; v_gene: TRBV10-3; d_gene: TRBD2; CDR3nt: TGTGCCATCAGTGAGGCGACTAGCGGTTACTACAATGAGCAGTTCTTC; CDR3aa: CAISEATSGYYNEQFF